The 31 T cell receptor beta chains below all came from one sample that was sequenced in a study of response to subunit inactivated influenza vaccine. TCRdb reanalysed the RT-PCR reads using MiXCR and keeps one entry per CDR3 protein. The sample records some 800,000 distinct CDR3 sequences, approximately 22% being singletons. The sequencing used PBMCs from blood, collected 5 days after vaccination. The receptors shown here come from a man in his fifties who received an inactivated influenza vaccine.

This clonotype was detected only a few times. This chain joins TRBV18 and TRBJ2-7; perhaps D is TRBD1 or TRBD2 (5 bases each). The germline CDR1 and CDR2 sequences are KGHSH and LQKENI. CDR3 length: 15 amino acids. V gave up 4 bases and J gave up 6 bases, with 19 bases separating them. The DNA of the CDR3 is TGTGCCAGCTCACTAACCGGGACCGCGACTCGCGAGCAGTACTTC. Protein sequence: CASSLTGTATREQYF.

This clonotype has just a few counts. The rearrangement links TRBV4-1 to TRBJ2-5, with TRBD1 identical over 10 bases. Germline CDR1 is MGHRA and CDR2 is YSYEKL. The J segment lost 4 bases and the V segment lost 0 bases, leaving 5 bases of the junction unmatched. The CDR3 is made up of 16 amino acids. The CDR3 DNA follows: TGCGCCAGCAGCCAAGACGTGACAGGGGGCCCAGAGACCCAGTACTTC. This encodes CASSQDVTGGPETQYF.

The chain couples TRBV20-1 to TRBJ2-1; 9 bases match TRBD2. The ends lost 0 bases at V and 3 bases at J; junction bases unmatched: 6. Germline V gene sequence: CDR1 DFQATT, CDR2 SNEGSKA (reference sequence). The CDR3 runs 16 residues. CDR3 region: CSARDVIAGVYNEQFF. CDR3 DNA: TGCAGTGCTAGAGACGTTATAGCGGGGGTCTACAATGAGCAGTTCTTC.

The chain is built from TRBV28 and TRBJ2-1; 8 bases line up with TRBD1. Germline CDR1 and CDR2: MDHEN and SYDVKM. This CDR3 contains 16 residues. V lost 6 bases and J lost 3; bases outside the gene matches: 10. The CDR3 is CASRSRTGSIYNEQFF. The CDR3 DNA reads as TGTGCCAGCAGATCGCGGACAGGGTCTATCTACAATGAGCAGTTCTTC.

The chain employs TRBV2 and TRBJ2-3; possibly TRBD2 for D (6 bases). The V gene lost 2 bases and the J gene lost 4 bases, with 16 bases spanning the gap. Germline V CDR1 and CDR2: SNHLY, FYNNEI. CDR3 size: 16 residues. The CDR3 bases are TGTGCCAGCAGTGAAAAGTCCGGAGGAGGGGCAGATACGCAGTATTTT. This sequence encodes CASSEKSGGGADTQYF.

This clonotype was seen more than once but under ten times. The rearrangement links TRBV9 to TRBJ2-3, with D possibly TRBD2 on 5 matching bases. Germline V gene lookup returns CDR1 SGDLS and CDR2 YYNGEE. V dropped 3 bases and J dropped 6 bases, with 14 bases sitting between them. This CDR3 is 14 amino acids long. CDR3 region: CASSGLSVWDTQYF. CDR3 DNA: TGTGCCAGCAGCGGACTATCCGTTTGGGATACGCAGTATTTT. Based on the CDR3 plus reference TRBV9 and TRBJ2-3, the full variable domain is DSGVTQTPKHLITATGQRVTLRCSPRSGDLSVYWYQQSLDQGLQFLIQYYNGEERAKGNILERFSAQQFPDLHSELNLSSLELGDSALYFCASSGLSVWDTQYFGPGTRLTVL.

The chain links TRBV6-1 to TRBJ2-7, with 10 bases aligning to TRBD2. Germline loops: CDR1 MNHNS, CDR2 SASEGT. V lost 8 bases, J lost 1 base, and 8 bases stayed unmatched. The length of the CDR3 is 15 residues. CDR3 amino acids: CASGTSVSGSYEQYF. DNA of the CDR3: TGTGCCAGCGGGACTAGCGTGTCGGGGTCCTACGAGCAGTACTTC.

V gene TRBV7-6 combines with J gene TRBJ2-7; TRBD1 is a possible D gene (6 bases). The CDR3 totals 18 residues. Looked up from germline, CDR1 is SGHVS and CDR2 is FNYEAQ. V shed 2 bases and J shed 0 bases, with 20 bases lying between them. CDR3 in DNA: TGTGCCAGCAGCTTATCCGATCGAGGGACATCCGACTCCTACGAGCAGTACTTC. Protein: CASSLSDRGTSDSYEQYF.

The chain links TRBV7-9 to TRBJ1-5; TRBD1 matches 8 bases. The CDR3 is 16 residues long. Looked up from germline, CDR1 is SEHNR and CDR2 is FQNEAQ (reference sequence). J was trimmed by 6 bases and V by 4 bases; bases with no gene match: 11. CDR3 in DNA: TGTGCCAGCAGCTCGGGAGAGACAGGGGTTGGTCAGCCCCAGCATTTT. Translated: CASSSGETGVGQPQHF.

This clonotype was counted between two and nine times. J is TRBJ2-1 and V is TRBV5-1; possible D gene TRBD1, 6 bases. CDR1 is SGHRS and CDR2 is YFSETQ in the germline V gene. Trimming cost V 5 bases and J 8 bases, with 14 bases left between them. The CDR3 is 13 residues long. CDR3 nucleotides: TGCGCCAGCAGGTGGTTACAGGGCTATGAGCAGTTCTTC. Its translation is CASRWLQGYEQFF.

The CDR3 region has the DNA TGTGCCAGCAGTGACAGGGCGGGCTATGGCTACACCTTC. Its translation is CASSDRAGYGYTF. V and J are TRBV7-2 and TRBJ1-2; 7 bases are shared with TRBD1. The V and J ends lost 6 bases and 4 bases, in that order; junction bases with no gene match: 5. This CDR3 contains 13 residues. Germline lookup yields CDR1 SGHTA and CDR2 FQGNSA.

This clonotype was observed a handful of times. This chain joins TRBV20-1 and TRBJ1-3, with 8 bases that match TRBD1. CDR3 length: 16 amino acids. The V and J ends lost 2 bases and 4 bases, in that order; junction bases with no gene match: 10. The germline V gene has CDR1 DFQATT and CDR2 SNEGSKA (reference sequence). The CDR3 loop is CSARPSPQGDGNTIYF. CDR3 in DNA: TGCAGTGCTAGACCATCTCCACAGGGGGACGGAAACACCATATATTTT.

The chain has TRBV12-3 or TRBV12-4 and TRBJ2-1; tentative D call: TRBD1 (5 bases). Trimming cost V 7 bases and J 6 bases, with 13 bases left between them. CDR3 size: 13 residues. CDR3 sequence reads: CASTRTPVNEQFF. In DNA, the CDR3 is TGTGCCAGCACTCGGACACCGGTCAATGAGCAGTTCTTC.

The V and J genes are TRBV9 and TRBJ2-1; D is unclear. Trimming cost V 4 bases and J 6 bases, with 17 bases left between them. Germline CDR1 is SGDLS and CDR2 is YYNGEE. This CDR3 region has 15 residues. CDR3 nucleotide sequence: TGTGCCAGCAGCATGAAAGGGCTAAGTGTCAATGAGCAGTTCTTC. It is translated as CASSMKGLSVNEQFF.

The sample holds a few counts of this clonotype. This chain uses TRBV12-3 or TRBV12-4 with TRBJ1-5; a possible D gene is TRBD1 (5 bases). V was cut by 6 bases and J by 3 bases, with 12 bases left in between. This CDR3 contains 14 residues. The CDR3 sequence is CASSSWGNNQPQHF. The CDR3 DNA is TGTGCCAGCAGCTCCTGGGGGAACAATCAGCCCCAGCATTTT.

At least ten counts were recorded for this clonotype. The rearrangement links TRBV11-2 to TRBJ2-3; TRBD1 might be the D (6 bases). This CDR3 is 20 amino acids long. The germline V gene encodes CDR1 SGHAT and CDR2 FQNNGV. V lost 0 bases to trimming and J lost 2 bases, with 24 bases between them. For the CDR3, the DNA is TGTGCCAGCAGCTTAGAAAACGCCGCAAATCTCAGGGGTTACACAGATACGCAGTATTTT. Encoded protein: CASSLENAANLRGYTDTQYF.

The chain uses TRBV4-1 and TRBJ2-7; D ambiguous. From germline, CDR1 is MGHRA and CDR2 YSYEKL. The CDR3 length is 13 residues. Trimming removed 4 bases from V and 6 bases from J, with 13 bases in between. The chain's CDR3 is CASSPNAGFEQYF. CDR3 nucleotides: TGCGCCAGCAGCCCCAACGCCGGGTTCGAGCAGTACTTC.

The V and J genes are TRBV18 and TRBJ2-5; D might be TRBD2 (6 bases). In germline, CDR1 is KGHSH, CDR2 LQKENI. The CDR3 is 14 residues long. Between the trimmed V and J ends, which lost 0 bases and 5 bases, there was a span of 10 bases. CDR3 bases: TGTGCCAGCTCACCACCGGAGGGCGATGAGACCCAGTACTTC. Residues: CASSPPEGDETQYF.

The chain combines TRBV6-1 with TRBJ2-4, with D possibly matching TRBD1 (7 bases). Trimming removed 4 bases from V and 3 bases from J, with 13 bases in between. The CDR3 is 15 amino acids. Per the germline V gene, CDR1 is MNHNS and CDR2 is SASEGT. For the CDR3, the DNA is TGTGCCAGCAGTGGCTCAGGGGGAGGCAAAAACATTCAGTACTTC. This translates into CASSGSGGGKNIQYF.

The chain is built from TRBV10-2 and TRBJ2-5; TRBD1 agrees at 7 bases. With 7 bases clipped from V and 5 bases from J, the junction kept 7 bases outside the gene matches. The CDR3 covers 13 residues. From germline, CDR1 is WSHSY and CDR2 SAAADI. CDR3 amino acids: CASMVGGGETQYF. The CDR3 nucleotides are TGCGCCAGCATGGTAGGGGGCGGTGAGACCCAGTACTTC.

The chain is built from TRBV7-3 and TRBJ2-3; D tentatively fits TRBD1 or TRBD2 (5 bases each). There are 16 residues in the CDR3. Germline CDR1 reads SGHTA; CDR2 reads FQGTGA. V gave up 2 bases and J gave up 6 bases, with 18 bases separating them. CDR3 protein: CASSLGSGPVRDTQYF. The CDR3 DNA is TGTGCCAGCAGCTTAGGGTCGGGACCCGTCAGGGATACGCAGTATTTT.

This chain links TRBV12-3 or TRBV12-4 with TRBJ2-3, with D perhaps matching TRBD1 or TRBD2 (6 bases each). Trimming pared 6 bases from V and 2 bases from J, leaving 18 bases between. The CDR3 sequence is 16 residues long. CDR3 protein: CASSRGRTAFTDTQYF. CDR3 DNA: TGTGCCAGCAGCCGGGGGCGGACCGCCTTCACAGATACGCAGTATTTT.

This clonotype was seen repeatedly, ten times or more. The DNA of the CDR3 is TGCGCCAGCAGCTTGGGTTCTAGCGGGACCTACGAGCAGTACTTC. Its protein is CASSLGSSGTYEQYF. The chain is built from TRBV5-1 and TRBJ2-7; 9 nucleotides match TRBD2. The V gene's germline CDR1 is SGHRS and CDR2 YFSETQ. The length of the CDR3 is 15 residues. The ends lost 0 bases at V and 2 bases at J; junction bases unmatched: 3.

This clonotype was recorded a few times. This rearrangement joins TRBV4-3 to TRBJ2-1; TRBD1 or TRBD2 may be the D gene (5 bases each). This CDR3 is 16 amino acids long. The germline V gene encodes CDR1 LGHNA and CDR2 YSLEER. V lost 0 bases, J lost 6 bases, and 15 bases lay in between. CDR3 bases: TGCGCCAGCAGCCAAGATGGGACCCACTCGGGCAATGAGCAGTTCTTC. Its protein product is CASSQDGTHSGNEQFF.

This clonotype was seen ten or more times. This rearrangement joins TRBV7-6 to TRBJ2-7, with D uncertain. V lost 0 bases, J lost 5 bases, and 11 bases lay in between. Germline values: CDR1 SGHVS, CDR2 FNYEAQ. The CDR3 extends over 14 amino acids. CDR3 amino acids: CASSLAGIQNEQYF. The DNA of the CDR3 is TGTGCCAGCAGCTTAGCAGGGATTCAGAACGAGCAGTACTTC.

The chain combines TRBV25-1 with TRBJ2-1; D possibly corresponds to TRBD2 (6 bases). Trimming took 1 base from V and 8 from J, leaving 15 bases between them. The CDR3 has 15 residues. The V gene's germline CDR1 is MGHDK and CDR2 SYGVNS. CDR3 region: CASSEFGGGGDEQFF. Here the CDR3 DNA reads TGTGCCAGCAGTGAATTTGGGGGAGGTGGTGATGAGCAGTTCTTC. Full variable domain (outside the CDR3, taken from reference TRBV25-1 and TRBJ2-1): EADIYQTPRYLVIGTGKKITLECSQTMGHDKMYWYQQDPGMELHLIHYSYGVNSTEKGDLSSESTVSRIRTEHFPLTLESARPSHTSQYLCASSEFGGGGDEQFFGPGTRLTVL.

The chain combines TRBV7-9 with TRBJ1-1; possibly TRBD1 for D (6 bases). The V gene's germline CDR1 is SEHNR and CDR2 FQNEAQ (reference sequence). The CDR3 is made up of 14 amino acids. V dropped 2 bases and J dropped 1 base, with 8 bases sitting between them. CDR3 amino acids: CASSLSQGNTEAFF. The CDR3 nucleotides read TGTGCCAGCAGCTTATCACAGGGGAACACTGAAGCTTTCTTT.

J is TRBJ2-6 and V is TRBV4-3; D may be TRBD1 (6 bases). The CDR3 extends over 16 amino acids. Trimming removed 6 bases at V and 0 bases at J, with 12 bases between. CDR1 and CDR2 from the germline V gene are LGHNA and YSLEER. CDR3: CASSRGQFSGANVLTF. The CDR3 DNA is TGCGCCAGCAGTCGAGGACAGTTCTCTGGGGCCAACGTCCTGACTTTC.

The gene calls are TRBV7-9 and TRBJ1-1; 8 bases align to TRBD1. The CDR3 loop spans 14 amino acids. Germline V gene lookup returns CDR1 SEHNR and CDR2 FQNEAQ (reference sequence). V was pared by 4 bases and J by 4 bases, with 5 bases of the junction left unmatched. CDR3 residues: CASSSTGAFTEAFF. The CDR3 DNA reads as TGTGCCAGCAGCTCGACAGGGGCGTTCACTGAAGCTTTCTTT. The full variable domain, its missing parts supplied by reference TRBV7-9 and TRBJ1-1, is DTGVSQNPRHKITKRGQNVTFRCDPISEHNRLYWYRQTLGQGPEFLTYFQNEAQLEKSRLLSDRFSAERPKGSFSTLEIQRTEQGDSAMYLCASSSTGAFTEAFFGQGTRLTVV.

This clonotype showed up just a few times. V gene TRBV10-3 combines with J gene TRBJ2-7; no firm D call. Between the trimmed V and J ends, which lost 3 bases and 3 bases, there was a span of 18 bases. The CDR3 length is 16 residues. Germline lookup yields CDR1 ENHRY and CDR2 SYGVKD. The CDR3 bases are TGTGCCATCAGTGAACCCACATCCAGGACCAACTACGAGCAGTACTTC. The encoded protein is CAISEPTSRTNYEQYF.

J is TRBJ2-7 and V is TRBV4-3; D may be TRBD1 (5 bases). The CDR3 is 17 amino acids. Germline values: CDR1 LGHNA, CDR2 YSLEER. Trimming removed 0 bases from V and 0 bases from J, with 15 bases in between. In nucleotides, the CDR3 is TGCGCCAGCAGCCAAGACGCCACAGGCGGCAGCTCCTACGAGCAGTACTTC. Its translation: CASSQDATGGSSYEQYF.